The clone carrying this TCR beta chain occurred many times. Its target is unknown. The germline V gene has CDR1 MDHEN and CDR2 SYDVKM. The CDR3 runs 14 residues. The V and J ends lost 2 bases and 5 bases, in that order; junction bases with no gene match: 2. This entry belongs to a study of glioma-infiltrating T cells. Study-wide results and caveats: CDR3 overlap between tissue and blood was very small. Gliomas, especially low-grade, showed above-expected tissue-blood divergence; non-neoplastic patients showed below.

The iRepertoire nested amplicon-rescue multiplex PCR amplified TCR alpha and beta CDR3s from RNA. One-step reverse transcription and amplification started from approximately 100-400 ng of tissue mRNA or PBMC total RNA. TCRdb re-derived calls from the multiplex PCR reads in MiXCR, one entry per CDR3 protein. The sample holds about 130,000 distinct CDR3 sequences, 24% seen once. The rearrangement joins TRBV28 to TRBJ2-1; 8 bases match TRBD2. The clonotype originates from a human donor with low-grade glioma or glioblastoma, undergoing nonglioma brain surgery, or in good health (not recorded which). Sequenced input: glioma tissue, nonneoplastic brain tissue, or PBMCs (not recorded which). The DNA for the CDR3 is TGTGCCAGCAGTTTAGCGGGGGGTGACAATGAGCAGTTCTTC. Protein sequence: CASSLAGGDNEQFF.